This TCR beta chain was recorded in a study of T cells in Graves' hyperthyroidism and ophthalmopathy. Study outcomes and limitations: Ophthalmopathy cases were set apart from stable hyperthyroidism by a 13 V-J model.

The CDR3 length is 17 residues. With V trimmed by 5 bases and J by 2 bases, 13 bases remained unmatched. The V gene's germline CDR1 is ENHRY and CDR2 SYGVKD. As for this clonotype: The antigen is unknown.

Amplification of TCR beta CDR3 regions was performed using RNA transcripts as template. The TCR CDR3 first-round RT-PCR relied on the HTBI primer set. One entry per CDR3 protein, called by TCRdb with MiXCR from the multiplex PCR reads. This sample has a few hundred thousand distinct CDR3 sequences, with roughly 16% found just once. V gene TRBV10-3 combines with J gene TRBJ2-3, with 7 bases fitting TRBD2. Material for sequencing was blood. The clonotype originates from a woman aged 40-49 years with Graves' ophthalmopathy. Here the CDR3 DNA reads TGTGCCATCAGTCCAAATCCGCGAGCGGGAACCACAGATACGCAGTATTTT. This gives the protein CAISPNPRAGTTDTQYF.